Shown below are 16 T cell receptor beta chains from a single sample sequenced in a study of blood T cell repertoires in COVID-19. The repertoire was sequenced with immunoSEQ multiplex PCR; TCRdb's copy has only in-frame clones and lacks some. The top ten clones hold about 5.4% of a sample with more than 250,000 clones, 87% of them seen once. The sample was PBMCs or T cells enriched from blood (not recorded which). The receptors originated from a woman aged 25-40 years who had recovered from COVID-19.

In the case of this clone: Other DNA sequences in this sample translate to the same CDR3. The rearrangement uses TRBV7-9 and TRBJ2-2, with TRBD2 as a possible D gene (5 bases). Germline CDR1 reads SEHNR; CDR2 reads FQNEAQ (reference sequence). The germline V and J ends were trimmed by 2 bases and 5 bases, with 6 bases remaining between them. CDR3 size: 13 residues. CDR3 DNA sequence: TGTGCCAGCAGCTTAACGGGAACCGGGGAGCTGTTTTTT. Amino acids: CASSLTGTGELFF.

This sequence joins TRBV11-2 and TRBJ2-5; D is uncertain. Germline V lookup: CDR1 SGHAT, CDR2 FQNNGV. This CDR3 comprises 15 residues. Deletions cut 5 bases from V and 2 bases from J, with 15 bases between. The CDR3 bases are TGTGCCAGCAGCCCCGTGGGCAGAGTACAAGAGACCCAGTACTTC. Its translation is CASSPVGRVQETQYF.

V is TRBV28 and J is TRBJ1-2; D may be TRBD1 (6 bases). Deletions cut 6 bases from V and 8 bases from J, with 16 bases between. Germline V gives CDR1 MDHEN, CDR2 SYDVKM. This CDR3 is 13 amino acids long. The CDR3 is CASRPEQGSGYTF. The DNA for the CDR3 is TGTGCCAGCAGACCCGAACAGGGAAGCGGCTACACCTTC.

The chain uses TRBV10-1 and TRBJ1-4; tentative D call: TRBD1 (5 bases). The CDR3 contains 15 residues. V gave up 4 bases and J gave up 3 bases, with 12 bases separating them. Germline V CDR1 and CDR2: WNHNN, SYGVQD (reference sequence). The CDR3 DNA sequence: TGCGCCAGCAGTGCCGAAGGGGAACCTAATGAAAAACTGTTTTTT. Encoded protein: CASSAEGEPNEKLFF.

This clone has just one count. The gene calls are TRBV6-5 and TRBJ1-2; 8 nucleotides line up with TRBD1. This CDR3 is 13 amino acids long. J was trimmed by 0 bases and V by 9 bases; bases with no gene match: 3. Germline CDR1 and CDR2: MNHEY and SVGAGI. CDR3 protein: CASRQGPNYGYTF. CDR3 DNA sequence: TGTGCCAGTCGACAGGGGCCTAACTATGGCTACACCTTC.

This chain connects TRBV28 to TRBJ1-1; D not resolved. CDR1 is MDHEN, CDR2 SYDVKM, per germline. V shed 1 base and J shed 5 bases, with 11 bases lying between them. The CDR3 contains 14 residues. Written as DNA, the CDR3 is TGTGCCAGCAGTTTATTGCGCGAGGAGACTGAAGCTTTCTTT. Its protein product is CASSLLREETEAFF.

Of note for this clone: The sample carries other DNA sequences with the same CDR3. The rearrangement joins TRBV7-9 to TRBJ2-1; D might be TRBD2 (5 bases). CDR1 is SEHNR, CDR2 FQNEAQ, per germline (reference sequence). The CDR3 runs 13 residues. V was shortened by 0 bases and J by 8 bases, with 8 bases between the two germline ends. The CDR3 loop reads CASSLAGGDEQFF. The CDR3, as DNA: TGTGCCAGCAGCTTAGCAGGAGGAGATGAGCAGTTCTTC.

The chain joins TRBV5-1 to TRBJ2-1; 10 bases are shared with TRBD1. CDR3 size: 16 residues. The J segment lost 3 bases and the V segment lost 3 bases, leaving 6 bases of the junction unmatched. The germline gives CDR1 SGHRS, CDR2 YFSETQ. Here the CDR3 DNA reads TGCGCCAGCAGCTCGGGCAGGACAGGGGGCTACAATGAGCAGTTCTTC. Translating gives CASSSGRTGGYNEQFF.

Note on this clone: In the same sample, other DNA sequences code for this CDR3. The chain combines TRBV3-1 (or the pseudogene TRBV3-2) with TRBJ1-3; 7 bases map to TRBD1. Germline assignment: CDR1 LGHDT and CDR2 YNNKEL (reference sequence). With 4 bases clipped from V and 0 bases from J, the junction kept 3 bases outside the gene matches. This CDR3 spans 15 amino acids. CDR3 protein: CASSLGTASGNTIYF. The DNA for the CDR3 is TGTGCCAGCAGCCTCGGGACAGCCTCTGGAAACACCATATATTTT.

V gene TRBV5-1 combines with J gene TRBJ2-2, with 7 positions matching TRBD1. The V and J ends lost 3 bases and 0 bases, in that order; junction bases with no gene match: 5. This CDR3 contains 16 residues. The germline V gene has CDR1 SGHRS and CDR2 YFSETQ. CDR3 region: CASSSTGTANTGELFF. The CDR3 DNA reads TGCGCCAGCAGCTCAACCGGGACAGCGAACACCGGGGAGCTGTTTTTT.

This sequence joins TRBV9 and TRBJ1-3, with TRBD1 matching over 8 bases. The junction had 5 bases not matched to a gene; V was cut back by 2 bases and J by 4 bases. The CDR3 is 15 amino acids. From germline, CDR1 is SGDLS and CDR2 YYNGEE. CDR3 amino acids: CASSVGQGAGNTIYF. For the CDR3, the DNA is TGTGCCAGCAGCGTCGGACAGGGCGCGGGAAACACCATATATTTT. Full variable domain (remainder filled in from reference TRBV9 and TRBJ1-3): DSGVTQTPKHLITATGQRVTLRCSPRSGDLSVYWYQQSLDQGLQFLIQYYNGEERAKGNILERFSAQQFPDLHSELNLSSLELGDSALYFCASSVGQGAGNTIYFGEGSWLTVV.

The V gene is TRBV6-5, the J gene TRBJ2-7; D remains unclear. The V and J ends lost 0 bases and 3 bases respectively, with 9 bases between them. Germline CDR1 and CDR2: MNHEY and SVGAGI. CDR3 size: 14 residues. Here the CDR3 reads CASSYSSRFYEQYF. CDR3 sequence (DNA): TGTGCCAGCAGTTACTCGTCTCGTTTCTACGAGCAGTACTTC.

V usage is TRBV3-1 (or the pseudogene TRBV3-2) and J usage is TRBJ2-5, with 14 nucleotides matching TRBD2. After removal of 4 bases from V and 7 bases from J, the junction contained 14 bases not matched to a gene. This CDR3 contains 18 residues. The germline gives CDR1 LGHDT, CDR2 YNNKEL (reference sequence). CDR3 residues: CASSRMTSGGAPSGTQYF. In DNA, the CDR3 is TGTGCCAGCAGCCGAATGACTAGCGGGGGGGCCCCTTCGGGGACCCAGTACTTC.

The chain links TRBV30 to TRBJ2-2, with TRBD2 matching over 10 bases. The germline gives CDR1 GTSNPN, CDR2 SVGIG (reference sequence). J gave up 4 bases and V 4 bases, and 6 bases lay outside the gene matches. CDR3 length equals 15 residues. CDR3: CAWTRAGGFTGELFF. The CDR3 region has the DNA TGTGCCTGGACGCGAGCGGGGGGGTTCACCGGGGAGCTGTTTTTT.

The genes are TRBV6-1 and TRBJ1-6; D perhaps matches TRBD1 (5 bases). The length of the CDR3 is 15 residues. Germline-derived CDR1 and CDR2 are MNHNS and SASEGT. V dropped 2 bases and J dropped 8 bases, with 13 bases sitting between them. The CDR3 DNA is TGTGCCAGCAGTGAAATTCGGGGGGGGTATTCACCCCTCCACTTT. It yields the protein CASSEIRGGYSPLHF.

The gene calls are TRBV19 and TRBJ1-1; tentative D call: TRBD1 (6 bases). CDR3 size: 14 residues. V shed 5 bases and J shed 4 bases, with 14 bases lying between them. Germline V lookup: CDR1 LNHDA, CDR2 SQIVND (reference sequence). CDR3 coding DNA: TGTGCCAGTAGTGTAGGGGGAGGGGGCACTGAAGCTTTCTTT. It specifies CASSVGGGGTEAFF.